The T cell receptor (beta chain) under discussion was sequenced for a study of OX40 agonist ivuxolimab in advanced cancers. The wider study: Three patients responded partially, comprising one with hepatocellular carcinoma and two with cutaneous melanoma.

Clones were read by immunoSEQ multiplex PCR, and TCRdb kept only the in-frame ones, dropping some. The table includes 65,000 to 80,000 clones, 91% detected once. On this clone: Its antigen is not identified.

Points from the study as a whole: Expanded clones were, on average, more numerous among CD8+ T cells than CD4+. Partly responding patients at 0.1-3.0 mg/kg showed some of the smallest clonal expansion.

With 10 bases clipped from V and 4 bases from J, the junction kept 9 bases outside the gene matches. The CDR3 runs to 13 residues. Per the germline V gene, CDR1 is MDHEN and CDR2 is SYDVKM. This specimen was CD4+ or CD8+ T cells sorted from blood, taken in a trial of the OX40 agonist ivuxolimab. The J gene is TRBJ1-2, the V gene TRBV28; 7 bases fit TRBD1. This receptor was taken from an adult with an advanced solid tumor such as melanoma, head and neck, liver or kidney cancer. CDR3 sequence: CATEGATSYGYTF. In DNA, the CDR3 is TGTGCCACGGAGGGGGCAACTTCCTATGGCTACACCTTC.